What follows are 23 T cell receptor beta chains derived from one specimen sequenced in a study of T cell changes during pregnancy in multiple sclerosis. TCRdb's table, derived via immunoSEQ multiplex PCR, lists solely in-frame clones and lacks some. The sample has tens of thousands of clones, 90% seen once; the top ten hold 0.47%. Sequences were derived from CD4+ T cells from peripheral blood mononuclear cells, sampled in the first trimester of pregnancy. These receptors were taken from a female donor in good health, enrolled as a control in a pregnancy study.

The chain is built from TRBV2 and TRBJ1-1; TRBD1 might be the D (6 bases). V was pared by 7 bases and J by 1 base, with 13 bases between. Germline loops: CDR1 SNHLY, CDR2 FYNNEI. The CDR3 extends over 14 amino acids. In DNA, the CDR3 is TGTGCCAGCAACCGACGGGGACAGAACACTGAAGCTTTCTTT. It is translated as CASNRRGQNTEAFF.

The chain is built from TRBV4-2 and TRBJ1-5, with 11 bases identical to TRBD1. The CDR3 runs 15 residues. V trimming: 4 bases; J trimming: 7 bases; junction bases outside the gene matches: 6. The germline CDR1 and CDR2 sequences are LGHNA and YNFKEQ. CDR3 bases: TGTGCCAGCAGCCCTGGACAGGGGGCCAACCAGCCCCAGCATTTT. Amino acid sequence: CASSPGQGANQPQHF.

V and J are TRBV27 and TRBJ2-7; the D gene is possibly TRBD1 (5 bases). The CDR3 is made up of 13 amino acids. Between the trimmed V and J ends, which lost 10 bases and 6 bases, there was a span of 19 bases. CDR1 and CDR2 from the germline V gene are MNHEY and SMNVEV (reference sequence). The DNA of the CDR3 is TGTGCCACTAGAAGGACACGAAACGGCGAGCAGTACTTC. Its translation is CATRRTRNGEQYF.

The gene calls are TRBV11-3 and TRBJ2-3; 9 bases align to TRBD2. The V and J ends lost 5 bases and 1 base, in that order; junction bases with no gene match: 1. Germline V lookup: CDR1 SGHNT, CDR2 YENEEA. The CDR3 runs 14 residues. The CDR3 DNA follows: TGTGCCAGCAGCCCTAGCGGGGGCACAGATACGCAGTATTTT. Translation: CASSPSGGTDTQYF.

The gene calls are TRBV6-1 and TRBJ1-3; 10 bases are a match to TRBD1. V was pared by 5 bases and J by 3 bases, with 4 bases of the junction left unmatched. From germline, CDR1 is MNHNS and CDR2 SASEGT. The CDR3 loop spans 15 amino acids. The CDR3 reads CASSPGQGFGNTIYF. In DNA form, the CDR3 reads TGTGCCAGCAGTCCGGGACAGGGGTTTGGAAACACCATATATTTT.

The rearrangement joins TRBV19 to TRBJ2-2; TRBD1 might be the D (5 bases). Trimming shortened V by 3 bases and J by 1 base, and 9 bases separated the two germline ends. CDR1 LNHDA and CDR2 SQIVND come from the germline V gene (reference sequence). The CDR3 length is 15 residues. CDR3 in amino acids: CASSIQGLNTGELFF. The CDR3 nucleotides read TGTGCCAGTAGTATCCAGGGCTTGAACACCGGGGAGCTGTTTTTT.

The V gene is TRBV29-1, the J gene TRBJ2-2; TRBD2 agrees at 9 bases. This CDR3 spans 13 amino acids. Germline loops: CDR1 SQVTM, CDR2 ANQGSEA. The junction had 2 bases not matched to a gene; V was cut back by 4 bases and J by 5 bases. In DNA form, the CDR3 reads TGCAGCGTTGCAGCGGGGGGTACCGGGGAGCTGTTTTTT. Its translation is CSVAAGGTGELFF.

The rearrangement joins TRBV28 to TRBJ1-2; 7 bases fit TRBD1. V gave up 3 bases and J gave up 8 bases; unmatched junction bases: 3. The CDR3 length is 12 residues. Germline V lookup: CDR1 MDHEN, CDR2 SYDVKM. CDR3 residues: CASSFRGYGYTF. The DNA for the CDR3 is TGTGCCAGCAGTTTCAGGGGGTACGGCTACACCTTC.

The chain joins TRBV6-5 to TRBJ2-5; no definite D call. This CDR3 is 13 amino acids long. Trimming left V 0 bases short and J 5 bases short, with 7 bases between. Germline V lookup: CDR1 MNHEY, CDR2 SVGAGI. The CDR3 sequence: CASSYSNSETQYF. CDR3 DNA: TGTGCCAGCAGTTACTCGAACTCTGAGACCCAGTACTTC.

The V call is TRBV10-3, the J call TRBJ2-1, with 10 nucleotides matching TRBD1. Germline trimming cut 7 bases from V and 0 bases from J; bases unmatched to any gene: 3. CDR3 length: 15 residues. CDR1 and CDR2 (germline): ENHRY, SYGVKD. The CDR3 reads CAITRDRGSYNEQFF. CDR3 DNA: TGTGCCATCACCCGGGACAGGGGCTCCTACAATGAGCAGTTCTTC.

V gene TRBV4-2 combines with J gene TRBJ1-5; D not resolved. The CDR3 covers 18 residues. The V gene's germline CDR1 is LGHNA and CDR2 YNFKEQ. Trimming left V 1 base short and J 0 bases short, with 16 bases between. Here the CDR3 DNA reads TGTGCCAGCAGCCAAGTAAGGTCAGGCGACCGTAGCAATCAGCCCCAGCATTTT. The encoded protein is CASSQVRSGDRSNQPQHF.

The chain combines TRBV5-1 with TRBJ2-1; 11 bases align to TRBD2. CDR3 length equals 15 residues. V lost 6 bases, J lost 5 bases, and 7 bases stayed unmatched. The germline CDR1 and CDR2 sequences are SGHRS and YFSETQ. Here the CDR3 DNA reads TGCGCCAGCAACCCACTAGCGGGGGCAAACAATGAGCAGTTCTTC. This translates into CASNPLAGANNEQFF. Full variable domain (remainder filled in from reference TRBV5-1 and TRBJ2-1): KAGVTQTPRYLIKTRGQQVTLSCSPISGHRSVSWYQQTPGQGLQFLFEYFSETQRNKGNFPGRFSGRQFSNSRSEMNVSTLELGDSALYLCASNPLAGANNEQFFGPGTRLTVL.

Only one count was recorded for this clone. The rearrangement links TRBV14 to TRBJ2-2, with D perhaps matching TRBD1 (6 bases). V was cut by 4 bases and J by 1 base, with 13 bases left in between. The CDR3 has 16 amino acids. CDR1 is SGHDN and CDR2 is FVKESK in the germline V gene. The CDR3 DNA reads TGTGCCAGCAGCCGACGGACAGTTAAGAACACCGGGGAGCTGTTTTTT. It specifies CASSRRTVKNTGELFF.

The table lists this clone with a few counts. The chain links TRBV6-6 to TRBJ2-7; no clear D. Germline V CDR1 and CDR2: MNHNY, SVGAGI (reference sequence). Trimming shortened V by 2 bases and J by 1 base, and 9 bases separated the two germline ends. This CDR3 has 14 amino acids. The CDR3 DNA reads TGTGCCAGCAGTTACACTTACCCATCCTACGAGCAGTACTTC. It translates to CASSYTYPSYEQYF.

V gene TRBV7-9 combines with J gene TRBJ1-1; 7 bases agree with TRBD1. CDR3 length: 16 residues. The germline CDR1 and CDR2 sequences are SEHNR and FQNEAQ (reference sequence). The V segment lost 2 bases and the J segment 4 bases; nucleotides outside the gene matches: 10. The CDR3 DNA reads TGTGCCAGCAGCTTACGGGACGACAGGGCGGGCACTGAAGCTTTCTTT. It codes for CASSLRDDRAGTEAFF.

The genes are TRBV5-4 and TRBJ2-7, with 9 positions matching TRBD2. Germline V lookup: CDR1 SGHNT, CDR2 YYREEE (reference sequence). V shed 0 bases, J shed 7 bases, and the junction held 11 bases outside the gene matches. The CDR3 has 16 amino acids. DNA for the CDR3: TGTGCCAGCAGCTTGGGCGGGGGGGGATCGATGGGTGAGCAGTACTTC. Translation gives CASSLGGGGSMGEQYF. The entire variable domain, with the rest obtained from reference TRBV5-4 and TRBJ2-7, is as follows: ETGVTQSPTHLIKTRGQQVTLRCSSQSGHNTVSWYQQALGQGPQFIFQYYREEENGRGNFPPRFSGLQFPNYSSELNVNALELDDSALYLCASSLGGGGSMGEQYFGPGTRLTVT.

The chain carries TRBV19 and TRBJ2-2; weak D call: TRBD1 (6 bases). CDR3 length equals 14 residues. V shed 6 bases and J shed 6 bases, with 14 bases lying between them. The germline gives CDR1 LNHDA, CDR2 SQIVND (reference sequence). CDR3 region: CASRRTVGAGELFF. Written as DNA, the CDR3 is TGTGCCAGTAGGCGGACAGTCGGAGCCGGGGAGCTGTTTTTT. The variable domain in full, with the rest retrieved from reference TRBV19 and TRBJ2-2, is DGGITQSPKYLFRKEGQNVTLSCEQNLNHDAMYWYRQDPGQGLRLIYYSQIVNDFQKGDIAEGYSVSREKKESFPLTVTSAQKNPTAFYLCASRRTVGAGELFFGEGSRLTVL.

The chain links TRBV7-2 to TRBJ2-5, with 7 bases aligning to TRBD2. Germline-derived CDR1 and CDR2 are SGHTA and FQGNSA. V dropped 4 bases and J dropped 4; count of bases not matched to a gene: 6. CDR3 size: 14 residues. Here the CDR3 DNA reads TGTGCCAGCAGCTCCCCCCCTAGCGGAGAGACCCAGTACTTC. Translating it yields CASSSPPSGETQYF.

The genes are TRBV18 and TRBJ1-5, with D possibly matching TRBD1 (6 bases). From germline, CDR1 is KGHSH and CDR2 LQKENI. The CDR3 sequence is 16 residues long. Trimming pared 6 bases from V and 4 bases from J, leaving 19 bases between. CDR3: CASSLRDKRGNQPQHF. Here the CDR3 DNA reads TGTGCCAGCTCCCTTCGGGACAAAAGGGGGAATCAGCCCCAGCATTTT.

The chain carries TRBV28 and TRBJ2-7; D is perhaps TRBD2 (7 bases). The CDR3 is 12 amino acids. The V end was cut by 7 bases, the J end by 6 bases, with 13 bases between. CDR1 MDHEN and CDR2 SYDVKM come from the germline V gene. This CDR3 is CASTRAGAEQYF. DNA of the CDR3: TGTGCCAGCACTAGGGCGGGGGCCGAGCAGTACTTC.

The CDR3 loop is CASSIGGRAREKLFF. The CDR3 region has the DNA TGTGCCAGTAGTATAGGAGGGAGGGCTCGGGAAAAACTGTTTTTT. The V and J genes are TRBV19 and TRBJ1-4, with unresolved D. Germline loops: CDR1 LNHDA, CDR2 SQIVND (reference sequence). The CDR3 consists of 15 residues. V lost 1 base and J lost 8, with 14 bases in between.

The rearrangement links TRBV10-1 to TRBJ2-5; the match to TRBD2 covers 8 bases. With V trimmed by 6 bases and J by 4 bases, 10 bases remained unmatched. Per germline, CDR1 WNHNN and CDR2 SYGVQD (reference sequence). CDR3 length: 15 amino acids. The CDR3 nucleotides read TGCGCCAGCAGGGACCGACGACTAGCGCGAGAGACCCAGTACTTC. As protein: CASRDRRLARETQYF.

The CDR3 DNA is TGTGCCAGCTCACCGGTCGGAGGGTTTCCCAACGTCCTGACTTTC. It translates to CASSPVGGFPNVLTF. V is TRBV18 and J is TRBJ2-6; D may be TRBD2 (6 bases). The length of the CDR3 is 15 residues. Germline lookup yields CDR1 KGHSH and CDR2 LQKENI. Trimming removed 3 bases from V and 8 bases from J, with 14 bases in between.